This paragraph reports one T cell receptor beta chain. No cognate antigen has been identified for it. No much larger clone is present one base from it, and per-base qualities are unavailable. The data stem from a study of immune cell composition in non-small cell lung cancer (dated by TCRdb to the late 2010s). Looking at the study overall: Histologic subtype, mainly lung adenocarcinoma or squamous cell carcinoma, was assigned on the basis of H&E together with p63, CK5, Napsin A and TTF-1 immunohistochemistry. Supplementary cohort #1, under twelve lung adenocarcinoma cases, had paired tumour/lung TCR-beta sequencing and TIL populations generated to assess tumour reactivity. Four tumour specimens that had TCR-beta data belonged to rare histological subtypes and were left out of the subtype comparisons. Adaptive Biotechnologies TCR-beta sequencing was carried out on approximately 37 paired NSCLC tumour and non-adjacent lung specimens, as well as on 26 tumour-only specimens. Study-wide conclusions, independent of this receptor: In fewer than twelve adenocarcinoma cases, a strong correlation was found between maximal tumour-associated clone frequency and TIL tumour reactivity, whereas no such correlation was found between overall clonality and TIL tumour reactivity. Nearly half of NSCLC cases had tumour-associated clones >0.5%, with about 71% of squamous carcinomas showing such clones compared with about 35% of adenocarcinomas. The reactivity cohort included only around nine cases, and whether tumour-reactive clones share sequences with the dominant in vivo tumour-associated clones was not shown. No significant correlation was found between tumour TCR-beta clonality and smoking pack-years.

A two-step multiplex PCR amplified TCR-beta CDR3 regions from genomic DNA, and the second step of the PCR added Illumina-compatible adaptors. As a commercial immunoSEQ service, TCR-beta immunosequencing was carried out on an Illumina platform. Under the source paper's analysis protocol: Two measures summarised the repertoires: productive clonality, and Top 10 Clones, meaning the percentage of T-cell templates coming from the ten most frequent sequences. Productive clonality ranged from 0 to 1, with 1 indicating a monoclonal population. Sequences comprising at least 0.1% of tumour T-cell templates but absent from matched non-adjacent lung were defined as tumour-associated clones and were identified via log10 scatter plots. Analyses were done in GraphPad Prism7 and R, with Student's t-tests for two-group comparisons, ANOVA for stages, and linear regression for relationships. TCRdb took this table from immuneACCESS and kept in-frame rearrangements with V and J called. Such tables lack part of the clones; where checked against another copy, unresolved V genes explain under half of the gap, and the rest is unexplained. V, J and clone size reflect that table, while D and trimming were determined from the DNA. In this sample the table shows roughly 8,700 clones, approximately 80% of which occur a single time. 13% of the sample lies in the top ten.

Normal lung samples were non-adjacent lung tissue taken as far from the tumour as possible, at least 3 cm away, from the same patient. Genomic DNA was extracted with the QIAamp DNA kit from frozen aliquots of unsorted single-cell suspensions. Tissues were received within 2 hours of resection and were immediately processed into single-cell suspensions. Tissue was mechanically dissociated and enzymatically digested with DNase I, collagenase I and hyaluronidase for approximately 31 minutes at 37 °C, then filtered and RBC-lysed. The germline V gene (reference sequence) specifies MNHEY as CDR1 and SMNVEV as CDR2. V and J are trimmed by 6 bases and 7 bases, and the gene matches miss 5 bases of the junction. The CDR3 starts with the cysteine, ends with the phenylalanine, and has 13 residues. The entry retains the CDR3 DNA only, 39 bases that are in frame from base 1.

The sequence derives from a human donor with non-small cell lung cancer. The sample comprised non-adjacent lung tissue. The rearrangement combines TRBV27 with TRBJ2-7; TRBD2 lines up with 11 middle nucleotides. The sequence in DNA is TGTGCCAGCAGCCTGACTAGCGGGGCGGAGCAGTACTTC. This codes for CASSLTSGAEQYF.